This entry is about one T cell receptor beta chain. This receptor's antigen is unknown. Base-call qualities are not available, and no considerably larger clone is one nucleotide away. The data belong to a study of shared clonotypes between healthy human individuals (dated by TCRdb to about 2020). At the level of the whole study: Three men and a couple of women, aged 18 to 49 years, made up the cohort. For each donor, CD4 naive and CD4 memory were each run on three plates, CD8 naive on two plates, and CD8 memory on one plate. To estimate repertoire size and how much clonotype sharing occurs between individuals, the study deeply sequenced the blood TCR repertoires of roughly 5 healthy adults. To increase sequencing depth and limit assay-specific biases, different laboratories used diverse techniques to prepare libraries and sequence TCR repertoires. Per donor, leukapheresis produced somewhere between about 0.9 and 10 billion PBMCs. What the research found in general, with its limitations: Sampling was restricted to blood, and TCR repertoires in tissue are likely to differ from TCR repertoires in blood. Compared with non-shared clonotypes, the clonotypes found in all four sorted-subset donors had higher generation probabilities. Pairwise subsampling led to the expectation that sequencing depth would affect the degree of clonotype sharing among donors. Naive subsets generally had larger estimated clonotype richness than memory subsets. Rarefaction of sorted-subset datasets indicated incomplete sequencing despite the large sequencing depth. Because the study included a small number of donors, the genetic and exposure-history diversity represented was limited. Across several donors, approximately 5% of naive CD4, roughly 3.4% of naive CD8, about 2% of memory CD4, and under 0.45% of memory CD8 clonotypes were shared.

For the CD8 naive samples, CD45RO-negative cells were positively selected for CCR7, yielding a CD45RA+CCR7+ population from which TemRA cells were excluded. Donors were healthy HIV-negative adults with no recently reported acute infections or vaccinations. All donors were Caucasian adults living in Nashville, Tennessee, USA. Blood was collected by leukapheresis, and PBMCs were isolated by Ficoll-Histopaque density gradient centrifugation and then cryopreserved in liquid nitrogen vapor phase. Analytical flow cytometry was used to check the purity and quantity of every magnetically sorted T cell population. Each sorted fraction had its genomic DNA isolated and then quantified by UV absorbance on a Nanodrop 2000c. TCR CDR3 regions were amplified from genomic DNA by multiplex PCR using the deep immunoSEQ assay. Genomic DNA extracted from each cell subset was distributed evenly over all wells of several immunoSEQ 96-well plates, and each plate served as one replicate. For sorted subsets, around 200 ng genomic DNA, equal to 30,000 to 35,000 T cell genomes, was loaded into each replicate PCR. Purified libraries were quantified with a Qubit 3.0 fluorometer, sized on a Bioanalyzer 2100, and re-quantified with the KAPA Library Quantification kit. Every immunoSEQ 96-well plate was sequenced on a dedicated single-read 150-cycle Illumina NextSeq 550 flow cell. From the authors' description of their analysis: The immunoSEQ output contained only junctional sequences without quality scores, so filtering could not match that applied to full-length reads. To assign V/J genes and CDR3, sequences were annotated against IMGT germline references using PyIR, a Python wrapper for IgBLAST v1.9. Reads were filtered out if the reads had weak V/J assignments (E-value above 1e-6), no CDR3, stop codons, out-of-frame junctions, or ambiguous translated residues. A V3J clonotype was defined by an identical inferred V gene, J gene, and CDR3 amino acid sequence. To compute the percentage overlap between repertoires, the number of shared unique clonotypes was divided by the size of the smaller repertoire. RTK rarefaction, the Chao1 estimator, and Recon v2.1 estimates of unobserved clonotypes were used to assess repertoire richness. For all TCRbeta clonotypes obtained by the gDNA method from a few donors, generation probabilities were computed with OLGA. TCRdb provides this immuneACCESS table in a form limited to in-frame rearrangements. Some clones are lacking; in checked studies, under half of them reflect an unresolved V gene, and why the rest are absent is not known. V, J and clone size reflect that table, while D and trimming were determined from the DNA. The sample table records around 2.1 million clones; 85% to 95% of these occur just once. Under 2% of the sample is in the top ten clones.

As encoded in the germline V gene (reference sequence), CDR1 is MNHEY while CDR2 is SMNVEV. V drops 3 bases and J drops 6 bases, leaving 18 bases in between. Counted from cysteine to phenylalanine, this CDR3 has 15 amino acids. Of all the DNA, just the CDR3 is kept, 45 bases in frame from base 1. Sequencing was carried out using naive CD8+ T cells from PBMCs. The cell subset or site label of this sample denotes: CD45RA+CCR7+. Recombination joined TRBV27 with TRBJ2-7, and the D gene may be TRBD1, 6 bases matching. The source is a man between 18 and 35 years old in good health. Some clones in this sample may be carry-over from other donors' samples. DNA sequence: TGTGCCAGCAGTTTTTTGGGGGCAGGTGCTCGCGAGCAGTACTTC. Its protein reads: CASSFLGAGAREQYF.